These 19 T cell receptor beta chains were all obtained from the same sample, sequenced in a study of shared clonotypes between healthy human individuals. The repertoire was sequenced with immunoSEQ multiplex PCR; TCRdb's copy has only in-frame clones and lacks some. The data hold 1,400,000 or so clones, with around 98.5% observed a single time. Sample: naive CD4+ T cells sorted from blood. Subset indicated: CD45RA+ positively selected. The source is a man aged 25-40 years in good health.

The chain recombines TRBV28 with TRBJ1-5; no clear D gene. CDR1 is MDHEN, CDR2 SYDVKM, per germline. The CDR3 runs to 13 residues. The CDR3 nucleotides read TGTGCTTCAGGCGGCGGAGGATTACAGCCCCAGCATTTT. Its protein is CASGGGGLQPQHF.

The chain has TRBV7-9 and TRBJ2-2; D remains unclear. CDR3 length: 13 residues. V was shortened by 2 bases and J by 8 bases, with 9 bases between the two germline ends. The germline V gene encodes CDR1 SEHNR and CDR2 FQNEAQ (reference sequence). In nucleotides, the CDR3 is TGTGCCAGCAGCTTACTTAGGGAAGGGGAGCTGTTTTTT. Translated: CASSLLREGELFF.

V is TRBV7-9 and J is TRBJ2-2; D possibly corresponds to TRBD1 (5 bases). CDR3 length equals 14 residues. The germline V gene encodes CDR1 SEHNR and CDR2 FQNEAQ (reference sequence). V lost 5 bases and J lost 1, with 8 bases in between. The CDR3 bases are TGTGCCAGCAGCATTGGACAGAACACCGGGGAGCTGTTTTTT. Amino acids: CASSIGQNTGELFF. Full variable domain (rest looked up from reference TRBV7-9 and TRBJ2-2): DTGVSQNPRHKITKRGQNVTFRCDPISEHNRLYWYRQTLGQGPEFLTYFQNEAQLEKSRLLSDRFSAERPKGSFSTLEIQRTEQGDSAMYLCASSIGQNTGELFFGEGSRLTVL.

This chain connects TRBV7-9 to TRBJ2-4; the match to TRBD1 covers 8 bases. The V segment lost 1 base and the J segment 2 bases; nucleotides outside the gene matches: 10. This CDR3 contains 18 residues. In germline, CDR1 is SEHNR, CDR2 FQNEAQ (reference sequence). The CDR3 sequence is CASSLGRQGFLTKNIQYF. The CDR3 DNA follows: TGTGCCAGCAGCTTAGGGCGACAGGGGTTCTTGACCAAAAACATTCAGTACTTC. Variable domain in full (rest from reference TRBV7-9 and TRBJ2-4): DTGVSQNPRHKITKRGQNVTFRCDPISEHNRLYWYRQTLGQGPEFLTYFQNEAQLEKSRLLSDRFSAERPKGSFSTLEIQRTEQGDSAMYLCASSLGRQGFLTKNIQYFGAGTRLSVL.

The genes are TRBV5-1 and TRBJ2-3, with TRBD2 identical over 14 bases. V was pared by 4 bases and J by 3 bases, with 7 bases of the junction left unmatched. Germline V gives CDR1 SGHRS, CDR2 YFSETQ. The CDR3 runs 17 residues. DNA for the CDR3: TGCGCCAGCAGCCCAGGGACTAGCGGGAGTTGGACAGATACGCAGTATTTT. Its protein is CASSPGTSGSWTDTQYF.

With regard to this clone: The sample holds other DNA sequences that translate to the same CDR3. The genes are TRBV5-1 and TRBJ2-2; the D gene is possibly TRBD1 (5 bases). CDR1 SGHRS and CDR2 YFSETQ come from the germline V gene. Trimming removed 0 bases at V and 2 bases at J, with 8 bases between. The CDR3 totals 15 residues. The CDR3 nucleotides are TGCGCCAGCAGCTTGGACAGGCCCAACACCGGGGAGCTGTTTTTT. Protein product: CASSLDRPNTGELFF.

About this clone: Other DNA sequences in the sample encode the same CDR3. This chain uses TRBV19 with TRBJ2-7, with TRBD1 identical over 7 bases. The CDR3 consists of 14 residues. The germline CDR1 and CDR2 sequences are LNHDA and SQIVND (reference sequence). V gave up 5 bases and J gave up 1 base; unmatched junction bases: 5. As DNA, the CDR3 is TGTGCCAGTAGTCCCCGGGACAGTTCCTACGAGCAGTACTTC. Translating gives CASSPRDSSYEQYF.

With respect to this clone: Other DNA sequences of this sample code for an identical CDR3. V usage is TRBV6-1 and J usage is TRBJ1-4; 8 nucleotides agree with TRBD1. This CDR3 spans 14 amino acids. The trim removed 3 bases at V and 5 bases at J, leaving 2 bases unmatched. Germline CDR1 and CDR2: MNHNS and SASEGT. As DNA, the CDR3 is TGTGCCAGCAGTGAGGGGACAGGAAATGAAAAACTGTTTTTT. Translating gives CASSEGTGNEKLFF.

The J gene is TRBJ2-1, the V gene TRBV11-2, with D unclear. Looked up from germline, CDR1 is SGHAT and CDR2 is FQNNGV. There are 11 residues in the CDR3. Trimming cost V 1 base and J 9 bases, with 4 bases left between them. CDR3 region: CASSLVSEQFF. CDR3 DNA sequence: TGTGCCAGCAGCTTAGTCTCTGAGCAGTTCTTC.

The chain uses TRBV5-1 and TRBJ2-1; no reliable D call. The germline CDR1 and CDR2 sequences are SGHRS and YFSETQ. CDR3 size: 16 residues. Trimming pared 4 bases from V and 0 bases from J, leaving 14 bases between. DNA for the CDR3: TGCGCCAGCAGCCGCGAAGGGCCCCACTCCTACAATGAGCAGTTCTTC. Protein product: CASSREGPHSYNEQFF.

In regard to this clone: Other DNA variants within this sample encode the same CDR3. The CDR3 sequence: CASSFPGGTEAFF. As DNA, the CDR3 is TGTGCCAGCAGCTTTCCAGGGGGCACTGAAGCTTTCTTT. The rearrangement links TRBV7-2 to TRBJ1-1; 7 bases agree with TRBD1. Germline V gene data show CDR1 as SGHTA and CDR2 as FQGNSA. V shed 3 bases, J shed 4 bases, and the junction held 2 bases outside the gene matches. The CDR3 length is 13 residues.

This sequence joins TRBV25-1 and TRBJ2-1, with D possibly matching TRBD1 (5 bases). The CDR3 sequence is 13 residues long. Germline CDR1 and CDR2: MGHDK and SYGVNS. V was clipped by 6 bases and J by 2 bases, with 8 bases between them. The CDR3 DNA reads as TGTGCCAGCAGAGACAGTGCCTACAATGAGCAGTTCTTC. Amino acids: CASRDSAYNEQFF.

The chain combines TRBV18 with TRBJ2-5; 8 bases are shared with TRBD2. CDR1 KGHSH and CDR2 LQKENI come from the germline V gene. This CDR3 is built from 15 residues. The ends lost 0 bases at V and 7 bases at J; junction bases unmatched: 7. CDR3 sequence: CASSPPGRSGGTQYF. Here the CDR3 DNA reads TGTGCCAGCTCACCACCGGGACGGAGCGGGGGGACCCAGTACTTC.

V and J are TRBV6-5 and TRBJ2-2; D uncertain. CDR1 is MNHEY, CDR2 SVGAGI, per germline. Trimming removed 1 base at V and 0 bases at J, with 9 bases between. The CDR3 is made up of 16 amino acids. The CDR3 loop reads CASSYFLQTNTGELFF. CDR3 bases: TGTGCCAGCAGTTACTTTCTACAGACGAACACCGGGGAGCTGTTTTTT.

Comments on this clone: At the DNA level, this CDR3 is encoded by other sequences in the same sample as well. V is TRBV5-1 and J is TRBJ2-5, with 7 bases aligning to TRBD1. The CDR3 extends over 14 amino acids. V lost 4 bases and J lost 2; bases outside the gene matches: 5. Germline-derived CDR1 and CDR2 are SGHRS and YFSETQ. CDR3 sequence reads: CASSPGQPQETQYF. CDR3 nucleotide sequence: TGCGCCAGCAGCCCGGGACAGCCACAAGAGACCCAGTACTTC.

This clone has a single count. The chain uses TRBV5-6 and TRBJ2-1; a possible D gene is TRBD2 (6 bases). V shed 6 bases and J shed 3 bases, with 13 bases lying between them. This CDR3 contains 14 residues. Germline V CDR1 and CDR2: SGHDT, YYEEEE. This chain's CDR3 is CASNPGLYYNEQFF. The CDR3 DNA reads as TGTGCCAGCAACCCGGGACTGTACTACAATGAGCAGTTCTTC.

The chain couples TRBV29-1 to TRBJ2-7; 12 bases are shared with TRBD2. Germline V gives CDR1 SQVTM, CDR2 ANQGSEA. J lost 6 bases, V lost 7 bases, and 7 bases had no gene match. The CDR3 covers 13 residues. CDR3 region: CSGRLAGESEQYF. In nucleotides, the CDR3 is TGCAGCGGGAGACTAGCGGGAGAAAGCGAGCAGTACTTC.

This clone was detected only once. At one end, the junction sequence differs from germline, possibly due to a read error. J is TRBJ2-5 and V is TRBV6-1, with D uncertain. The CDR3 extends over 18 amino acids. From germline, CDR1 is MNHNS and CDR2 SASEGT. The CDR3 protein is CASSEAYHGSYSQETQYF. The CDR3 nucleotides read TGTGCCAGCAGCGAAGCATATCACGGCAGCTACTCACAAGAGACCCAGTACTTC.

This rearrangement joins TRBV9 to TRBJ2-6; 9 nucleotides agree with TRBD1. The CDR3 runs to 16 residues. Germline CDR1 is SGDLS and CDR2 is YYNGEE. V dropped 7 bases and J dropped 0; count of bases not matched to a gene: 5. The CDR3 is CASGRDRDSGANVLTF. DNA of the CDR3: TGTGCCAGCGGACGGGACAGGGACTCTGGGGCCAACGTCCTGACTTTC.